Presented here are 8 T cell receptor beta chains from one specimen sequenced in a study of technical replicates of blood from a few donors. Method: immunoSEQ multiplex PCR; TCRdb's copy keeps in-frame clones and lacks some. The data hold about 82,000 clones, with roughly 95% observed a single time. Sequencing was done on a sample of T cells isolated from PBMCs. The origin of the receptors is a human donor in good health.

This clone was seen a single time. The chain carries TRBV18 and TRBJ2-7, with TRBD2 matching 10 bases. V shed 3 bases and J 6 bases; nucleotides not matched to a gene: 5. The CDR3 extends over 14 amino acids. CDR1 and CDR2 (germline): KGHSH, LQKENI. The CDR3 region is CASSPLAGAGEQYF. The CDR3, as DNA: TGTGCCAGCTCACCCCTAGCGGGAGCGGGCGAGCAGTACTTC.

The chain couples TRBV19 to TRBJ2-7, with D hard to call. Germline-derived CDR1 and CDR2 are LNHDA and SQIVND (reference sequence). Trimming shortened V by 5 bases and J by 2 bases, and 10 bases separated the two germline ends. This CDR3 region has 13 residues. CDR3 sequence: CASSYSDTYEQYF. The CDR3, as DNA: TGTGCCAGTAGTTACTCTGATACCTACGAGCAGTACTTC.

V gene TRBV10-3 combines with J gene TRBJ1-1; D remains ambiguous. CDR3 length equals 14 residues. The V end lost 1 base, the J end lost 6 bases, and 12 bases lay between the germline ends. CDR1 is ENHRY, CDR2 SYGVKD, per germline. In DNA, the CDR3 is TGTGCCATCAGTGAGTTCCCCGCGTATGCTGAAGCTTTCTTT. Amino acid sequence: CAISEFPAYAEAFF.

The gene calls are TRBV4-1 and TRBJ2-3; TRBD2 is a possible D gene (6 bases). CDR3 length: 15 residues. Germline V gives CDR1 MGHRA, CDR2 YSYEKL. Deletions cut 1 base from V and 2 bases from J, with 10 bases between. In DNA, the CDR3 is TGCGCCAGCAGCCAAGTTGGAGGGTTCACAGATACGCAGTATTTT. It is translated as CASSQVGGFTDTQYF.

The gene calls are TRBV4-3 and TRBJ2-7; 9 bases are a match to TRBD1. This CDR3 contains 21 residues. CDR1 is LGHNA and CDR2 is YSLEER in the germline V gene. The V gene end was trimmed by 0 bases and the J gene end by 0 bases; junction bases not matched to a gene: 18. This CDR3 reads CASSQDGPPLRDRVGSYEQYF. CDR3 nucleotides: TGCGCCAGCAGCCAAGATGGCCCTCCCCTCCGGGACAGGGTGGGCTCCTACGAGCAGTACTTC.

V gene TRBV30 combines with J gene TRBJ2-1, with a tentative D call TRBD1 (6 bases). The CDR3 spans 14 residues. Between the trimmed V and J ends, which lost 3 bases and 1 base, there was a span of 10 bases. Germline CDR1 GTSNPN, CDR2 SVGIG (reference sequence). This CDR3 reads CAWRTGLSYNEQFF. CDR3 nucleotide sequence: TGTGCCTGGAGGACAGGACTTTCCTACAATGAGCAGTTCTTC.

The rearrangement joins TRBV6-5 to TRBJ1-1; TRBD1 might be the D (6 bases). In germline, CDR1 is MNHEY, CDR2 SVGAGI. This CDR3 contains 13 residues. V was trimmed by 7 bases and J by 6 bases, leaving 15 bases between them. The chain's CDR3 is CASTSGGGAEAFF. The DNA for the CDR3 is TGTGCCAGCACCAGCGGGGGGGGCGCTGAAGCTTTCTTT.

This clone was counted once. This sequence joins TRBV10-2 and TRBJ2-1; 14 nucleotides align to TRBD2. Germline CDR1 is WSHSY and CDR2 is SAAADI. The V segment lost 2 bases and the J segment 4 bases; nucleotides outside the gene matches: 7. CDR3 length equals 18 residues. The CDR3 is CASSEPRLAGGVYNEQFF. The DNA of the CDR3 is TGCGCCAGCAGTGAGCCAAGACTAGCGGGAGGGGTTTACAATGAGCAGTTCTTC.